This TCR beta chain was found in a study of blood T cell repertoires in COVID-19. Across the study: COVID-19 samples, acute and convalescent, were from the United States, Italy and Spain. T cells, B-cell-depleted T cells, or PBMCs supplied cDNA or gDNA.

Per the original data handling: For nucleated cells, counts were estimated from reference gene primer amplification. Repertoires were generated with immunoSEQ multiplex PCR, while TCRdb's copy carries only in-frame clones and drops some. The V and J calls and clone size were taken over from that table, and D and trimming were inferred from the DNA. The sample carries about 210,000 clones, more than 65% recorded once. The CDR3 spans 13 residues. J gave up 2 bases and V 10 bases, and 8 bases lay outside the gene matches. Looked up from germline, CDR1 is SNHLY and CDR2 is FYNNEI. Input material: peripheral blood. The sequence derives from a man aged 50-59 years with active or convalescent COVID-19. This rearrangement joins TRBV2 to TRBJ2-7; 7 bases are shared with TRBD2. DNA of the CDR3: TGTGCCACGGGGACTAAACCCCCCTACGAGCAGTACTTC. It yields the protein CATGTKPPYEQYF. Drawing the rest from reference TRBV2 and TRBJ2-7, the complete variable domain is EPEVTQTPSHQVTQMGQEVILRCVPISNHLYFYWYRQILGQKVEFLVSFYNNEISEKSEIFDDQFSVERPDGSNFTLKIRSTKLEDSAMYFCATGTKPPYEQYFGPGTRLTVT.